This entry lists 20 T cell receptor beta chains sequenced from one sample in a study of OX40 agonist ivuxolimab in advanced cancers. Assay used: immunoSEQ multiplex PCR; TCRdb lists only in-frame clones, some missing. The data contain around 11,000 clones, around 73% of them seen just once; the ten biggest clones take up more than 25%. Material: CD4+ or CD8+ T cells sorted from blood, obtained in a trial of the OX40 agonist ivuxolimab. These TCRs come from an adult with an advanced solid tumor such as melanoma, head and neck, liver or kidney cancer.

This clone came up a few times. This chain uses TRBV28 with TRBJ1-2; the D is unclear. With 3 bases removed from V and 8 bases from J, the gap between germline ends came to 19 bases. Germline V CDR1 and CDR2: MDHEN, SYDVKM. This CDR3 contains 15 residues. Here the CDR3 reads CASSFPGHRTGGYTF. DNA for the CDR3: TGTGCCAGCAGTTTTCCGGGCCATCGAACTGGGGGCTACACCTTC.

This clone was seen only a few times. V is TRBV6-1 and J is TRBJ1-1; D is ambiguous. The CDR3 covers 15 residues. The V gene lost 0 bases and the J gene lost 1 base, with 9 bases spanning the gap. Per germline, CDR1 MNHNS and CDR2 SASEGT. The CDR3 DNA is TGTGCCAGCAGTGAAGCTTTTTTGGGGAACACTGAAGCTTTCTTT. It yields the protein CASSEAFLGNTEAFF.

The genes are TRBV4-1 and TRBJ2-7, with 7 bases matching TRBD1. In germline, CDR1 is MGHRA, CDR2 YSYEKL. V dropped 4 bases and J dropped 6; count of bases not matched to a gene: 9. This CDR3 region has 14 residues. The CDR3 loop is CASSPQTGQREQYF. CDR3 DNA sequence: TGCGCCAGCAGCCCACAGACGGGACAGCGCGAGCAGTACTTC.

This chain uses TRBV13 with TRBJ1-1, with D possibly being TRBD1 (6 bases). The CDR3 runs to 14 residues. In germline, CDR1 is PRHDT, CDR2 FYEKMQ (reference sequence). V was shortened by 7 bases and J by 1 base, with 13 bases between the two germline ends. CDR3 nucleotide sequence: TGTGCCAGCACCGTAGGGGGAAAGAACACTGAAGCTTTCTTT. Encoded protein: CASTVGGKNTEAFF.

V and J are TRBV5-5 and TRBJ2-7, with D hard to call. Germline V gene lookup returns CDR1 SGHKS and CDR2 YYEKEE (reference sequence). V was shortened by 0 bases and J by 3 bases, with 4 bases between the two germline ends. CDR3 length equals 12 residues. The CDR3 protein is CASSLGVYEQYF. DNA for the CDR3: TGTGCCAGCAGCTTGGGGGTCTACGAGCAGTACTTC.

The sample holds one count of this clone. The gene calls are TRBV20-1 and TRBJ1-2; the D is unclear. Trimming stripped 1 base from V and 9 bases from J, with 9 bases between. The V gene's germline CDR1 is DFQATT and CDR2 SNEGSKA (reference sequence). This CDR3 contains 11 residues. CDR3 sequence: CSARAAARYTF. CDR3 coding DNA: TGCAGTGCTAGAGCTGCAGCACGCTACACCTTC.

The chain carries TRBV25-1 and TRBJ1-2; 9 bases match TRBD1. Per germline, CDR1 MGHDK and CDR2 SYGVNS. Trimming took 2 bases from V and 1 from J; bases not matched to a gene: 2. There are 15 residues in the CDR3. The CDR3, as DNA: TGTGCCAGCAGTGAAGGGGACAGGGATAACTATGGCTACACCTTC. This sequence encodes CASSEGDRDNYGYTF.

The chain has TRBV28 and TRBJ2-1; D possibly corresponds to TRBD2 (6 bases). The CDR3 has 16 residues. V was shortened by 6 bases and J by 12 bases, with 27 bases between the two germline ends. CDR1 is MDHEN, CDR2 SYDVKM, per germline. The CDR3 region has the DNA TGTGCCAGCAGCCAGGACTTGACTAGAGCCGAAATCGGGCAGTTCTTC. Translating it yields CASSQDLTRAEIGQFF.

The chain has TRBV4-2 and TRBJ1-5, with D hard to call. The V gene lost 0 bases and the J gene lost 4 bases, with 1 base spanning the gap. The length of the CDR3 is 12 residues. Per germline, CDR1 LGHNA and CDR2 YNFKEQ. The CDR3 DNA follows: TGTGCCAGCAGCCAAGATAATCAGCCCCAGCATTTT. Translating gives CASSQDNQPQHF.

V usage is TRBV6-1 and J usage is TRBJ1-5; no definite D call. Trimming took off 2 bases at V and 7 bases at J, with 9 bases between the two ends. The CDR3 is made up of 13 amino acids. Germline V lookup: CDR1 MNHNS, CDR2 SASEGT. DNA for the CDR3: TGTGCCAGCAGTGAACACGAATTACAGCCCCAGCATTTT. This gives the protein CASSEHELQPQHF.

This clone showed up just once. This chain joins TRBV2 and TRBJ2-5, with D hard to call. CDR1 is SNHLY, CDR2 FYNNEI, per germline. Trimming took off 6 bases at V and 5 bases at J, with 7 bases between the two ends. The CDR3 contains 11 residues. The CDR3 protein is CASRLWETQYF. The CDR3 nucleotides are TGTGCCAGCAGGCTTTGGGAGACCCAGTACTTC.

The chain uses TRBV29-1 and TRBJ1-2; 7 bases are shared with TRBD1. This CDR3 has 11 amino acids. Germline V gene sequence: CDR1 SQVTM, CDR2 ANQGSEA. Trimming at V came to 4 bases and at J to 8 bases, leaving 4 bases not matched to a gene. In DNA, the CDR3 is TGCAGCGTTGGACAGGGCGAGGGCTACACCTTC. Residues: CSVGQGEGYTF. Together with reference TRBV29-1 and TRBJ1-2, the CDR3 gives the full variable domain: SAVISQKPSRDICQRGTSLTIQCQVDSQVTMMFWYRQQPGQSLTLIATANQGSEATYESGFVIDKFPISRPNLTFSTLTVSNMSPEDSSIYLCSVGQGEGYTFGSGTRLTVV.

The V gene is TRBV7-8, the J gene TRBJ2-5, with TRBD1 as a possible D gene (6 bases). Germline V gene lookup returns CDR1 SGHVS and CDR2 FQNEAQ. Trimming took 1 base from V and 5 from J, leaving 23 bases between them. CDR3 size: 18 residues. The CDR3 here is CASSLGTARGIRVETQYF. The CDR3 DNA reads as TGTGCCAGCAGCTTAGGGACAGCGAGGGGAATCAGGGTGGAGACCCAGTACTTC.

Concerning this clone itself: At one end, the junction sequence differs from germline, possibly due to a read error. The rearrangement uses TRBV9 and TRBJ1-2; 9 bases are shared with TRBD1. The CDR3 has 17 amino acids. Germline CDR1 SGDLS, CDR2 YYNGEE. CDR3 in amino acids: CAGSPFSTLQGAIGYTF. The CDR3 nucleotides read TGTGCCGGCAGCCCTTTCTCTACGTTACAGGGGGCGATTGGCTACACCTTC.

The chain links TRBV6-8 to TRBJ2-7; D remains unclear. The germline V and J ends were trimmed by 0 bases and 2 bases, with 8 bases remaining between them. This CDR3 region has 14 residues. The V gene's germline CDR1 is MNHGY and CDR2 SAAAGT. For the CDR3, the DNA is TGTGCCAGCAGTTACTCCGCGGCGCCCTACGAGCAGTACTTC. Protein: CASSYSAAPYEQYF.

With respect to this clone: Distinct nucleotide sequences in the sample also encode this CDR3. This rearrangement joins TRBV27 to TRBJ1-6; no firm D call. The V gene lost 4 bases and the J gene lost 0 bases, with 10 bases spanning the gap. The CDR3 spans 16 residues. Germline V gene lookup returns CDR1 MNHEY and CDR2 SMNVEV (reference sequence). CDR3 sequence: CASSSQGSSYNSPLHF. CDR3 DNA: TGTGCCAGCAGTTCCCAAGGGAGCTCCTATAATTCACCCCTCCACTTT.

This sequence joins TRBV27 and TRBJ2-7; no clear D. V lost 4 bases and J lost 1, with 5 bases in between. CDR3 length equals 12 residues. Germline V gene sequence: CDR1 MNHEY, CDR2 SMNVEV (reference sequence). CDR3 in amino acids: CASSSGSYEQYF. CDR3 in DNA: TGTGCCAGCAGTTCCGGATCCTACGAGCAGTACTTC.

V usage is TRBV6-1 and J usage is TRBJ2-7; D is perhaps TRBD1 (5 bases). V was cut by 6 bases and J by 5 bases, with 14 bases left in between. Germline CDR1 MNHNS, CDR2 SASEGT. The CDR3 is 13 amino acids. The CDR3 DNA reads as TGTGCCAGCAGCCCATCAGGGTACCACGAGCAGTACTTC. This gives the protein CASSPSGYHEQYF.

CDR3 protein: CAISETGSPLHF. DNA of the CDR3: TGTGCCATCAGTGAGACTGGATCACCCCTCCACTTT. The chain is built from TRBV10-3 and TRBJ1-6, with D hard to call. The germline V gene encodes CDR1 ENHRY and CDR2 SYGVKD. Trimming removed 2 bases at V and 10 bases at J, with 6 bases between. This CDR3 region has 12 residues.

This clone showed up just a few times. The chain couples TRBV18 to TRBJ1-1; 10 bases match TRBD1. The germline CDR1 and CDR2 sequences are KGHSH and LQKENI. The J segment lost 4 bases and the V segment lost 0 bases, leaving 2 bases of the junction unmatched. This CDR3 has 15 residues. The DNA for the CDR3 is TGTGCCAGCTCACCACCCGGACAGGGGGGCACTGAAGCTTTCTTT. Translating it yields CASSPPGQGGTEAFF.